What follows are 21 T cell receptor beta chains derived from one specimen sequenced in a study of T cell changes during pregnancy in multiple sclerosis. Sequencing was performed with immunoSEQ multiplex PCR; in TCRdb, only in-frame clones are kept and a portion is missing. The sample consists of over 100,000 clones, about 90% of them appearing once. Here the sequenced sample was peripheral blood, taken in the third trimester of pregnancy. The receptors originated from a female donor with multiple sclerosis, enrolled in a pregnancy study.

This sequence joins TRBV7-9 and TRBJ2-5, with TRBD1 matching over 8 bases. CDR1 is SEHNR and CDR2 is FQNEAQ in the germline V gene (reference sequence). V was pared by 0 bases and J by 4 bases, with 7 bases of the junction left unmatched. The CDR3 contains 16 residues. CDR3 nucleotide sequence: TGTGCCAGCAGCTTAGCAGGGACAGGAGGTAGAGAGACCCAGTACTTC. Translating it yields CASSLAGTGGRETQYF.

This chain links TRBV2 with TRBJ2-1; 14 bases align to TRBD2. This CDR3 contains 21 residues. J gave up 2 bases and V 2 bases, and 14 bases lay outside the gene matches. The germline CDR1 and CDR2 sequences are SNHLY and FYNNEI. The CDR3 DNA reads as TGTGCCAGCAGTGAACTCCCCCCGGGACTAGCGGGAGAGGGGCCCTACAATGAGCAGTTCTTC. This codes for CASSELPPGLAGEGPYNEQFF.

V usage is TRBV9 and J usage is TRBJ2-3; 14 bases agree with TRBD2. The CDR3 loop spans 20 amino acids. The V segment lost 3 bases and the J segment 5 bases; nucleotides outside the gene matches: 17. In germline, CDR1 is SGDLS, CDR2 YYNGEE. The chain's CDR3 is CASSAPDRLAGGNPQDTQYF. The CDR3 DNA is TGTGCCAGCAGCGCCCCAGATCGACTAGCGGGGGGGAATCCACAAGATACGCAGTATTTT.

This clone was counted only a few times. CDR3 nucleotides: TGTGCCTGGGAGACAGAACTATACACTGAAGCTTTCTTT. Translating it yields CAWETELYTEAFF. This chain connects TRBV30 to TRBJ1-1, with D possibly matching TRBD1 (5 bases). V was cut by 5 bases and J by 3 bases, with 13 bases left in between. The CDR3 runs to 13 residues. Germline CDR1 GTSNPN, CDR2 SVGIG (reference sequence). The whole variable domain, remainder taken from reference TRBV30 and TRBJ1-1, is SQTIHQWPATLVQPVGSPLSLECTVEGTSNPNLYWYRQAAGRGLQLLFYSVGIGQISSEVPQNLSASRPQDRQFILSSKKLLLSDSGFYLCAWETELYTEAFFGQGTRLTVV.

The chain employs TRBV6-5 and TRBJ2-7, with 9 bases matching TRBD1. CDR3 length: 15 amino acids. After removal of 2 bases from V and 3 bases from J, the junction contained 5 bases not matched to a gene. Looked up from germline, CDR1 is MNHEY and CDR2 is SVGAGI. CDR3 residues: CASSYVGTGYYEQYF. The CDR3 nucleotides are TGTGCCAGCAGTTACGTCGGGACAGGGTACTACGAGCAGTACTTC.

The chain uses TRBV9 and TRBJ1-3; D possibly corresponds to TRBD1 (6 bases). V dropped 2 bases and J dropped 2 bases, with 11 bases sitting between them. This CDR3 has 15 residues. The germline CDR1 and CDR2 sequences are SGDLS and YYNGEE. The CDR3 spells CASSVATGTGNTIYF. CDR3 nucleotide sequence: TGTGCCAGCAGCGTCGCGACAGGTACTGGAAACACCATATATTTT.

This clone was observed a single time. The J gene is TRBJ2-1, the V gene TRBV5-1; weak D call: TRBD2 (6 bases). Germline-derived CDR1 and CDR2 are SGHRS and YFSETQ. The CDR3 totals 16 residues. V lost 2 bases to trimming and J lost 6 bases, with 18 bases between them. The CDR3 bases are TGCGCCAGCAGCTTTAATCCAGGGCGGGGATTCAATGAGCAGTTCTTC. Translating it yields CASSFNPGRGFNEQFF.

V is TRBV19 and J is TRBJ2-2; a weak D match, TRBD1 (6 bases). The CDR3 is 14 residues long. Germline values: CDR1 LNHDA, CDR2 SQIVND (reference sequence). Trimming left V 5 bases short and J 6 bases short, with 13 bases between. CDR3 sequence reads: CASSLQGFSGELFF. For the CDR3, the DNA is TGTGCCAGTAGTTTACAGGGATTCTCCGGGGAGCTGTTTTTT.

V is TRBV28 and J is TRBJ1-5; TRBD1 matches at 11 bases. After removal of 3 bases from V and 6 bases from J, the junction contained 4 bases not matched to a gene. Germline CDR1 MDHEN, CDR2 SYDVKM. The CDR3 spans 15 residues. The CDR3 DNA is TGTGCCAGCAGTTTTGGGGACAGGGGGACTCAGCCCCAGCATTTT. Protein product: CASSFGDRGTQPQHF.

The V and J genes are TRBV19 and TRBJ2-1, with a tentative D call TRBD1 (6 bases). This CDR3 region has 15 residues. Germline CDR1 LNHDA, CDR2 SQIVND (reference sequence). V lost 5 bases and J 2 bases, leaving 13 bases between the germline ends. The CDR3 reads CASSPAGTPYNEQFF. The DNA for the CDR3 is TGTGCCAGTAGTCCGGCCGGGACACCCTACAATGAGCAGTTCTTC.

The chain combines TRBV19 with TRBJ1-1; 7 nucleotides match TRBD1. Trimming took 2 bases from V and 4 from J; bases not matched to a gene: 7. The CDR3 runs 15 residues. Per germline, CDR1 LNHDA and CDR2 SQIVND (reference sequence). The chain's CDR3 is CASSIQGVAVTEAFF. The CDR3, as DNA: TGTGCCAGTAGTATACAGGGGGTAGCCGTCACTGAAGCTTTCTTT.

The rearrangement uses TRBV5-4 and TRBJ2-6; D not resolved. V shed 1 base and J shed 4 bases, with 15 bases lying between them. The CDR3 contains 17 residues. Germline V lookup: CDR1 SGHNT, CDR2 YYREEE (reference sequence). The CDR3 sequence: CASSLQAGPLGANVLTF. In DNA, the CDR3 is TGTGCCAGCAGCTTGCAAGCAGGTCCCTTAGGGGCCAACGTCCTGACTTTC.

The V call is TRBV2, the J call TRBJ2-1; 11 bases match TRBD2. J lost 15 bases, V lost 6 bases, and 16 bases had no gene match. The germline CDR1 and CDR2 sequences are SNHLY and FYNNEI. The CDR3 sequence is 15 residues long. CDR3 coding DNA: TGTGCCAGCAGACAAACTAGCGGGGGACGTGGTGTATTGTTCTTC. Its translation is CASRQTSGGRGVLFF.

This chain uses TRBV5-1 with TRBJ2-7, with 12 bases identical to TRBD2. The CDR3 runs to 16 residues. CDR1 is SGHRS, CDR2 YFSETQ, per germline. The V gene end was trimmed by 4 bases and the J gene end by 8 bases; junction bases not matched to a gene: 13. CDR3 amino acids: CASSPEGTSGFIKQYF. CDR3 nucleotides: TGCGCCAGCAGCCCCGAAGGGACTAGCGGGTTTATAAAGCAGTACTTC.

The DNA of the CDR3 is TGTGCCAGCAGCGGACAGGGGAAAGAGACCCAGTACTTC. This translates into CASSGQGKETQYF. This sequence joins TRBV6-1 and TRBJ2-5; 9 bases are shared with TRBD1. With V trimmed by 6 bases and J by 3 bases, 2 bases remained unmatched. There are 13 residues in the CDR3. The V gene's germline CDR1 is MNHNS and CDR2 SASEGT.

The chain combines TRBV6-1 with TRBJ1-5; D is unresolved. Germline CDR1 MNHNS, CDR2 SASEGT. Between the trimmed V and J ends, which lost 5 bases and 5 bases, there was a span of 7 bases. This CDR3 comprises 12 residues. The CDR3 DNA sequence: TGTGCCAGCAGTCTCGGGGATCAGCCCCAGCATTTT. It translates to CASSLGDQPQHF.

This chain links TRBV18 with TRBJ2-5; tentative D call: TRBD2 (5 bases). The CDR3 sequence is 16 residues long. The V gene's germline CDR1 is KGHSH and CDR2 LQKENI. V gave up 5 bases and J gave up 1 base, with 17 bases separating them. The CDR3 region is CASSSGTATPQETQYF. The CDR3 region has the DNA TGTGCCAGCTCATCGGGAACAGCAACCCCCCAAGAGACCCAGTACTTC.

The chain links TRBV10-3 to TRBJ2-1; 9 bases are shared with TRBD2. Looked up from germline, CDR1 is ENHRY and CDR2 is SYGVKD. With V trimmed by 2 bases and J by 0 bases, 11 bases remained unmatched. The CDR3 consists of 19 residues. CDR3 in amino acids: CAISEPERLAGVSYNEQFF. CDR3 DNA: TGTGCCATCAGTGAGCCAGAGCGTTTAGCGGGAGTCTCCTACAATGAGCAGTTCTTC.

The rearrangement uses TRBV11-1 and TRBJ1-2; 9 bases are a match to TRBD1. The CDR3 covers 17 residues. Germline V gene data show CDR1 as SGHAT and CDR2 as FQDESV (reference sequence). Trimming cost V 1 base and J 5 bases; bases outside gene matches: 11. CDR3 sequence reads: CASSLGGQGRSRYGYTF. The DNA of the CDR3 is TGTGCCAGCAGCTTAGGCGGACAGGGGAGATCTCGGTATGGCTACACCTTC. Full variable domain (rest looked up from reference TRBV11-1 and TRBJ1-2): EAEVAQSPRYKITEKSQAVAFWCDPISGHATLYWYRQILGQGPELLVQFQDESVVDDSQLPKDRFSAERLKGVDSTLKIQPAELGDSAMYLCASSLGGQGRSRYGYTFGSGTRLTVV.

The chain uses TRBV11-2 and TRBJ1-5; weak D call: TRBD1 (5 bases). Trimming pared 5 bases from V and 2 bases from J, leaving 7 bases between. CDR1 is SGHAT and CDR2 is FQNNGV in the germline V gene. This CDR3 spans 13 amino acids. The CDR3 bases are TGTGCCAGCAGCCCGACAGGCAATCAGCCCCAGCATTTT. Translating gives CASSPTGNQPQHF.

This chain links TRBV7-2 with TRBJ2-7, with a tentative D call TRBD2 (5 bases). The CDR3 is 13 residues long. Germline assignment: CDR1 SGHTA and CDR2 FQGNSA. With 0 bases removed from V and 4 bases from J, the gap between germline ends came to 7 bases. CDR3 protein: CASSLAGVYEQYF. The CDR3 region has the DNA TGTGCCAGCAGCTTAGCGGGAGTTTACGAGCAGTACTTC.